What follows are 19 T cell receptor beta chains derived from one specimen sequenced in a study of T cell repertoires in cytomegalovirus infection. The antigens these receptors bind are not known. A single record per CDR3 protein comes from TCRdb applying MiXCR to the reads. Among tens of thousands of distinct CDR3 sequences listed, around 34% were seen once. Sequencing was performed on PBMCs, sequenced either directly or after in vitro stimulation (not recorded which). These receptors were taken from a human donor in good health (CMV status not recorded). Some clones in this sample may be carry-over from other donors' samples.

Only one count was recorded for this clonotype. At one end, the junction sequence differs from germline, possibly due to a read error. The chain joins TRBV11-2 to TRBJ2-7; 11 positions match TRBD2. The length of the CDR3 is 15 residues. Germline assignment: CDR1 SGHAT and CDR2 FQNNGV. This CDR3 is CASSVETGLAGPSHF. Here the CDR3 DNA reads TGTGCCAGCAGCGTAGAAACAGGACTAGCGGGCCCCTCGCACTTC.

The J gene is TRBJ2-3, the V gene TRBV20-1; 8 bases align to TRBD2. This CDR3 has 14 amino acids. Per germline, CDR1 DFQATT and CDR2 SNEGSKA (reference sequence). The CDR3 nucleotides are TGCAGCGGGATGGCGGGGGGTAGCACAGATACGCAGTATTTT. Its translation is CSGMAGGSTDTQYF.

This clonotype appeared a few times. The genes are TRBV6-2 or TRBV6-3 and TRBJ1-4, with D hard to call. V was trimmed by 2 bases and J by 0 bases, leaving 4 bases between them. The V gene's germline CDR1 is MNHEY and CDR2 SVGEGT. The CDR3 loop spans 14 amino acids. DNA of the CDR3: TGTGCCAGCAGTTACGATGCAACTAATGAAAAACTGTTTTTT. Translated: CASSYDATNEKLFF.

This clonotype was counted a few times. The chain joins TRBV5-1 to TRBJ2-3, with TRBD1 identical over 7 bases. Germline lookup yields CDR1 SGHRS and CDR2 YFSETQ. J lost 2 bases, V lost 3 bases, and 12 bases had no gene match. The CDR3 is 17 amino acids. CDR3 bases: TGCGCCAGCAGCTCTCACTCCGGGACAGCCAACACAGATACGCAGTATTTT. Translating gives CASSSHSGTANTDTQYF.

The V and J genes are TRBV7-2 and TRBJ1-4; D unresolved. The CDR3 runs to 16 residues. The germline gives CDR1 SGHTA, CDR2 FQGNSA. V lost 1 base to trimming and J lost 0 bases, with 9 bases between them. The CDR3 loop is CASSLEAFATNEKLFF. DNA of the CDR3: TGTGCCAGCAGCTTAGAGGCCTTTGCAACTAATGAAAAACTGTTTTTT.

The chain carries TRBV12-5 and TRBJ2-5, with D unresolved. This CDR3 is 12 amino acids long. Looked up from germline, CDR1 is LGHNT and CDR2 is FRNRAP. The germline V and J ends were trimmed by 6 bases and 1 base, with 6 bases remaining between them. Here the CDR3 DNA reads TGTGCTAGTGGGACAACCCAAGAGACCCAGTACTTC. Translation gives CASGTTQETQYF.

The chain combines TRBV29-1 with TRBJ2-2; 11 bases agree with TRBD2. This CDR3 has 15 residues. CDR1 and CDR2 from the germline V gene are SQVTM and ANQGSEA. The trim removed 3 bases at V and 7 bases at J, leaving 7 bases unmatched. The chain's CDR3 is CSVEGTSGSNGELFF. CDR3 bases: TGCAGCGTTGAGGGAACTAGCGGGAGTAACGGGGAGCTGTTTTTT.

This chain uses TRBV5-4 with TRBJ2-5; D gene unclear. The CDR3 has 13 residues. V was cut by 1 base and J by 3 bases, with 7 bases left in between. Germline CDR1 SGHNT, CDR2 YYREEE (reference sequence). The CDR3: CASSLMIEETQYF. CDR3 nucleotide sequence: TGTGCCAGCAGCTTGATGATTGAAGAGACCCAGTACTTC.

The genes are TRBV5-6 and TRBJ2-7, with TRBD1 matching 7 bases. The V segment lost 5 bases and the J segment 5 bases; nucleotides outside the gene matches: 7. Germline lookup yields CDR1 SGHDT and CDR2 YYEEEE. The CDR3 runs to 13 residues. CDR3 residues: CASSNRGADEQYF. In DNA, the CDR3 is TGTGCCAGCAGTAACAGGGGAGCCGACGAGCAGTACTTC.

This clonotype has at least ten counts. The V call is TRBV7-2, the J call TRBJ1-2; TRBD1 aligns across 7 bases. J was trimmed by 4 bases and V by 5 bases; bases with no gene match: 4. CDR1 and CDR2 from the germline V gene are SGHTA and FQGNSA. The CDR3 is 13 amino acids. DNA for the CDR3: TGTGCCAGCAGCCAGGGACAGATCTATGGCTACACCTTC. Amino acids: CASSQGQIYGYTF.

The chain's CDR3 is CASSGPGTGNQPQHF. CDR3 bases: TGTGCCAGCAGCGGCCCTGGGACCGGCAATCAGCCCCAGCATTTT. V gene TRBV9 combines with J gene TRBJ1-5, with D perhaps matching TRBD1 (5 bases). V shed 3 bases and J shed 2 bases, with 12 bases lying between them. There are 15 residues in the CDR3. Germline CDR1 reads SGDLS; CDR2 reads YYNGEE.

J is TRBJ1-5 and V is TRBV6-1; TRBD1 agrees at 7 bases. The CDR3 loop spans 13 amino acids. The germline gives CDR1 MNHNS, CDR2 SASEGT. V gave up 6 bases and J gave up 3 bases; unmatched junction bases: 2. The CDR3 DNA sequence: TGTGCCAGCAGGGGACAGTTCAATCAGCCCCAGCATTTT. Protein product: CASRGQFNQPQHF.

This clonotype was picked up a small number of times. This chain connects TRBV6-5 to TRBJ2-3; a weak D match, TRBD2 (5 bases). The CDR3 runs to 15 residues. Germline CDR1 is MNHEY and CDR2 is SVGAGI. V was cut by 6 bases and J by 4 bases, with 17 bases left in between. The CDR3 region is CASSYATSGADTQYF. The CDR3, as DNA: TGTGCCAGCAGCTACGCCACTAGTGGGGCAGATACGCAGTATTTT.

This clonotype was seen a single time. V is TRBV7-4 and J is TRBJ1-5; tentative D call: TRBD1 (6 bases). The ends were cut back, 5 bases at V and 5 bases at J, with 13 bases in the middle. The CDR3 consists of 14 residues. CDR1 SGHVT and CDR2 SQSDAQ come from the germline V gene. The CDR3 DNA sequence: TGTGCCAGCAGCCTGGATAGGGGGGATCAGCCCCAGCATTTT. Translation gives CASSLDRGDQPQHF.

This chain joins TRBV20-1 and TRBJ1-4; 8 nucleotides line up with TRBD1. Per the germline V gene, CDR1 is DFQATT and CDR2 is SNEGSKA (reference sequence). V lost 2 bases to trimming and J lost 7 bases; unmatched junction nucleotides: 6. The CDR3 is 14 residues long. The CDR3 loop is CSARRSGQVEKLFF. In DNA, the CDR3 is TGCAGTGCTAGACGGTCGGGACAGGTTGAAAAACTGTTTTTT.

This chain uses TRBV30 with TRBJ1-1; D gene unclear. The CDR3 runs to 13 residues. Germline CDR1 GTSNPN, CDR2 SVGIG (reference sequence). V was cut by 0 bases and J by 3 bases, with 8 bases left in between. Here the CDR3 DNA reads TGTGCCTGGAGTGTACGCAAGGACACTGAAGCTTTCTTT. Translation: CAWSVRKDTEAFF.

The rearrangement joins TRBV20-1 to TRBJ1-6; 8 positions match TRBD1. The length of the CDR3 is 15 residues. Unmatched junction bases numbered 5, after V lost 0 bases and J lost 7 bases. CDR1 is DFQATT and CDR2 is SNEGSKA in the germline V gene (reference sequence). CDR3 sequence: CSAREDRAGNSPLHF. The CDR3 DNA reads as TGCAGTGCTAGAGAGGACAGGGCTGGCAATTCACCCCTCCACTTT.

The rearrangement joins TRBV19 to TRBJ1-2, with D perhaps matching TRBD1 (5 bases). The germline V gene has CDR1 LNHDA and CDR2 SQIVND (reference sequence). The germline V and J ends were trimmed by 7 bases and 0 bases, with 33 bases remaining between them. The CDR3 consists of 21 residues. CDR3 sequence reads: CASTGWMVGRLHEGPNYGYTF. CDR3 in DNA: TGTGCCAGTACGGGATGGATGGTGGGCCGCCTCCACGAGGGACCTAACTATGGCTACACCTTC. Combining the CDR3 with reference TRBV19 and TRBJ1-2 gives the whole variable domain DGGITQSPKYLFRKEGQNVTLSCEQNLNHDAMYWYRQDPGQGLRLIYYSQIVNDFQKGDIAEGYSVSREKKESFPLTVTSAQKNPTAFYLCASTGWMVGRLHEGPNYGYTFGSGTRLTVV.

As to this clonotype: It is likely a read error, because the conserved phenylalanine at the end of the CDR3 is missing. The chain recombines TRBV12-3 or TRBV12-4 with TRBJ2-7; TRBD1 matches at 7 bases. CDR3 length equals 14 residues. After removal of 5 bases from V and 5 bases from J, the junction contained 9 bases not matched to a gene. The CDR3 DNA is TGTGCCAGCAGTCAACTCTACAGGGGCCACGAGCAGTACTCC. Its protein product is CASSQLYRGHEQYS.